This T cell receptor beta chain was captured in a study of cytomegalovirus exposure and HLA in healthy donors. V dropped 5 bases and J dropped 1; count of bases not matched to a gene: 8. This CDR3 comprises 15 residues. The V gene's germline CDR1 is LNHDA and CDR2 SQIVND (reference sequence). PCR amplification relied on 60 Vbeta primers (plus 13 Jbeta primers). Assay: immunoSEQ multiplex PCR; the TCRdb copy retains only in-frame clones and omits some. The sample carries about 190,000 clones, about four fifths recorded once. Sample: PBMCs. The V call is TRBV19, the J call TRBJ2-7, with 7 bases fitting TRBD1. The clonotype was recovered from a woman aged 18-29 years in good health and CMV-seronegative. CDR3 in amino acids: CASSVSTGSSYEQYF. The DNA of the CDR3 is TGTGCCAGTAGTGTTTCGACAGGGTCGTCCTACGAGCAGTACTTC.